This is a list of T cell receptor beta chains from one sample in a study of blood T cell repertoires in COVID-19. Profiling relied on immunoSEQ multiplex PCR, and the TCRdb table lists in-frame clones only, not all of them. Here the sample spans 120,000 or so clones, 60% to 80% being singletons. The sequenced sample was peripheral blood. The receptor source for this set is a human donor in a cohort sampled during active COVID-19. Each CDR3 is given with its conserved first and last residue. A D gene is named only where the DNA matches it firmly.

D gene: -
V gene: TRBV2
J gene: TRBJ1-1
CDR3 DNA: TGTGCCAGCAGCGGGGGACGGTCGAACACTGAAGCTTTCTTT
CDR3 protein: CASSGGRSNTEAFF

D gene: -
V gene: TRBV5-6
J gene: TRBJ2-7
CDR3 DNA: TGTGCCAGCAGCCTCCGGGACAAAAACTACGAGCAGTACTTC
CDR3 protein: CASSLRDKNYEQYF

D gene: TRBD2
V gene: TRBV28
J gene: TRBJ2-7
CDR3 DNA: TGTGCCAGCAGTTCTCTAGCGGAAAGCTCCTACGAGCAGTACTTC
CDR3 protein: CASSSLAESSYEQYF

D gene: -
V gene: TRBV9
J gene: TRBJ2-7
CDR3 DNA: TGTGCCAGCAGCACCGGACTAAACCCCTACGAGCAGTACTTC
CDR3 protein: CASSTGLNPYEQYF

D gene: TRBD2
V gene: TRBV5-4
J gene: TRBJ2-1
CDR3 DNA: TGTGCCAGCAGCCAAACAAGGTTAACTAGCGGGGGGACCAATGAGCAGTTCTTC
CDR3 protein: CASSQTRLTSGGTNEQFF

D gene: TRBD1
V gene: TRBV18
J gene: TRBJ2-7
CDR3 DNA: TGTGCCAGCTCACCAAGGGACAGCTACGAGCAGTACTTC
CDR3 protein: CASSPRDSYEQYF

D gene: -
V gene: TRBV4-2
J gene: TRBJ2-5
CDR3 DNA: TGTGCCAGCAGCCAAGCATCGGGATCGTTTAACCAAGAGACCCAGTACTTC
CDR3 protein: CASSQASGSFNQETQYF

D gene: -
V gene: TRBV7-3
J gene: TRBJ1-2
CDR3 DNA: TGTGCCAGCAGCTTACCCGGGAACTATGGCTACACCTTC
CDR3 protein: CASSLPGNYGYTF

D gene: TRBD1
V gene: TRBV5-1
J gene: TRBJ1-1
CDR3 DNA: TGCGCCAGCAGCCTCGGGACAGGGGGCAACACTGAAGCTTTCTTT
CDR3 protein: CASSLGTGGNTEAFF

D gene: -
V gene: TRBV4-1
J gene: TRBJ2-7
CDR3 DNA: TGCGCCAGCAGCCAAGTTGGGCAGGCCCGCCACGAGCAGTACTTC
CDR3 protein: CASSQVGQARHEQYF

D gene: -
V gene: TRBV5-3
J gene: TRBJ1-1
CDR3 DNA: TGTGCCAGAAGCACCCGGGGTGATCCCACTGAAGCTTTCTTT
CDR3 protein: CARSTRGDPTEAFF

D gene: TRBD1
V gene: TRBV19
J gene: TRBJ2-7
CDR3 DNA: TGTGCCAGTAGTACCTCGACAGGGGGCGGGAAGTACTTC
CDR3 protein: CASSTSTGGGKYF